This note documents a single T cell receptor (beta chain) sequence. This specimen comes from a study of CD8+CD57+ T cells in acquired aplastic anemia. TCR beta VDJ and CDR3 profiling used genomic DNA as template. MiXCR, run by TCRdb on the reads, gives a single entry per CDR3 protein. The repertoire has around 170,000 distinct CDR3 sequences, approximately 60% of them found once; the top ten carry less than 55%. This TCR was sampled from a human donor in good health. The sample comprised sorted CD4+, CD8+, or CD8+CD57+ T cells (not recorded which) from PBMCs.

CDR3 bases: TGTGCCAGCAGTACGTCCGGGACAGGGAGAGAGACCCAGTACTTC. This codes for CASSTSGTGRETQYF. This chain connects TRBV2 to TRBJ2-5; TRBD1 matches 9 bases. The V gene end was trimmed by 5 bases and the J gene end by 4 bases; junction bases not matched to a gene: 8. The CDR3 has 15 amino acids. The germline V gene has CDR1 SNHLY and CDR2 FYNNEI.